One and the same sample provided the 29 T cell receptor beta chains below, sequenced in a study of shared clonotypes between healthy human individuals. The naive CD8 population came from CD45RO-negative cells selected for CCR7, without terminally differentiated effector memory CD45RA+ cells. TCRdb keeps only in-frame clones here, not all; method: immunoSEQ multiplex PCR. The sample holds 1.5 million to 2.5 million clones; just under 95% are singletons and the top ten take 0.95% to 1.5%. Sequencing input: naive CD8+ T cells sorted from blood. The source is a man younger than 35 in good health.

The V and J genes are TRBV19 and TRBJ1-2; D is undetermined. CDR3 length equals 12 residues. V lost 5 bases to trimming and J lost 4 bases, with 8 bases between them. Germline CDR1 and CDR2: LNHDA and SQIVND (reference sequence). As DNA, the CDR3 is TGTGCCAGTAGTGAGGACCCCTATGGCTACACCTTC. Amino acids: CASSEDPYGYTF.

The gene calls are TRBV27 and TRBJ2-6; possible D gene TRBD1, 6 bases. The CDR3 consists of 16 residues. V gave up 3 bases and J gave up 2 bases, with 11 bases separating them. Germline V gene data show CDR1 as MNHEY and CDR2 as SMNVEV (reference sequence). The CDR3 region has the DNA TGTGCCAGCAGTTTCACAGGGCCCGCTGGGGCCAACGTCCTGACTTTC. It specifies CASSFTGPAGANVLTF. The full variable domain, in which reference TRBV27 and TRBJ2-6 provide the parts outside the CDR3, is EAQVTQNPRYLITVTGKKLTVTCSQNMNHEYMSWYRQDPGLGLRQIYYSMNVEVTDKGDVPEGYKVSRKEKRNFPLILESPSPNQTSLYFCASSFTGPAGANVLTFGAGSRLTVL.

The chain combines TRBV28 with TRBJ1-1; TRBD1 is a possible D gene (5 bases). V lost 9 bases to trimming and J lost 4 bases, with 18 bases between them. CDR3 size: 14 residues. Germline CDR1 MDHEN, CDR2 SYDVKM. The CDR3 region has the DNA TGTGCCAGTGATTTGGGTTGGGGGAGCACTGAAGCTTTCTTT. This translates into CASDLGWGSTEAFF.

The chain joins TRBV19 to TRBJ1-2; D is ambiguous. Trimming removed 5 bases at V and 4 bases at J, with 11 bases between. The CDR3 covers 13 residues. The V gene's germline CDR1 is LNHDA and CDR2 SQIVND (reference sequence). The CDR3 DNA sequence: TGTGCCAGTAGTTTCTCCAGTGCCTATGGCTACACCTTC. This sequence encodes CASSFSSAYGYTF. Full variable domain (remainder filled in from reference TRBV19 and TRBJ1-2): DGGITQSPKYLFRKEGQNVTLSCEQNLNHDAMYWYRQDPGQGLRLIYYSQIVNDFQKGDIAEGYSVSREKKESFPLTVTSAQKNPTAFYLCASSFSSAYGYTFGSGTRLTVV.

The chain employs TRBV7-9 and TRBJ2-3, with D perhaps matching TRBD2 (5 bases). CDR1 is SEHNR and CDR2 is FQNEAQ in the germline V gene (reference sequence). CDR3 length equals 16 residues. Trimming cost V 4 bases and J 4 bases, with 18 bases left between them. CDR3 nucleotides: TGTGCCAGCAGCTACGCCCCCGGTGAGGGCGCAGATACGCAGTATTTT. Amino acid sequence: CASSYAPGEGADTQYF.

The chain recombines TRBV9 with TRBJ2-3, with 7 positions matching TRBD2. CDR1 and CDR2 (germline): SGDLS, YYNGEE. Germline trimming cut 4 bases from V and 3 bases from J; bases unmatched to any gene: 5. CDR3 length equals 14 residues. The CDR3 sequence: CASSPGGRTDTQYF. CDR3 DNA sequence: TGTGCCAGCAGCCCCGGGGGGAGGACAGATACGCAGTATTTT.

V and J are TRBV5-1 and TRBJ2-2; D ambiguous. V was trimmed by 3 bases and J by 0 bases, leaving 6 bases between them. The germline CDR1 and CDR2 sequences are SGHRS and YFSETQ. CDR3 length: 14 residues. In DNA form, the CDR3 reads TGCGCCAGCAGCTGGACCTCGAACACCGGGGAGCTGTTTTTT. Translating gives CASSWTSNTGELFF.

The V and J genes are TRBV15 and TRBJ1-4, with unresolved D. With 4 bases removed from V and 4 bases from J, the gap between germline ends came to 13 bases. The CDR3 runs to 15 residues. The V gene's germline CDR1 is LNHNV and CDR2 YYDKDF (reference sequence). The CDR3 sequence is CATSKELSGNEKLFF. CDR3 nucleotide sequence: TGTGCCACCAGCAAAGAATTAAGCGGTAATGAAAAACTGTTTTTT.

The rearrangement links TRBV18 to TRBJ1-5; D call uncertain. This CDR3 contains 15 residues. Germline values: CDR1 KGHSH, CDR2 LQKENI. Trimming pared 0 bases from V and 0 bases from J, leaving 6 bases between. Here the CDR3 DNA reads TGTGCCAGCTCACCACCGGGAGCTAGCAATCAGCCCCAGCATTTT. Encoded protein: CASSPPGASNQPQHF.

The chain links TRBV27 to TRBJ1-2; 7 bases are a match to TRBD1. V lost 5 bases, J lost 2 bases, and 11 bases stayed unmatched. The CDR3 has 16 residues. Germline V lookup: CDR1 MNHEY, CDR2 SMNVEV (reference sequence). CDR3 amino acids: CASSALGGQENYGYTF. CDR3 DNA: TGTGCCAGCAGTGCGCTGGGAGGACAGGAGAACTATGGCTACACCTTC.

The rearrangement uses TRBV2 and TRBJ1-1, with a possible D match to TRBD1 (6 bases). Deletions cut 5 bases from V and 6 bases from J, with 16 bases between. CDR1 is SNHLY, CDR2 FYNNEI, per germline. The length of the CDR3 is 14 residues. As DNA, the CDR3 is TGTGCCAGCAGTCTCGTGGGGGCGGGCTCTGAAGCTTTCTTT. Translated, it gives CASSLVGAGSEAFF.

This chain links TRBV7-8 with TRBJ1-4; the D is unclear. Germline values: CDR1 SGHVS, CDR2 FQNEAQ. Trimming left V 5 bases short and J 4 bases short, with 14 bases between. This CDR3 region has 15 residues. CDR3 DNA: TGTGCCAGCAGCCCCCCTGAGCTACTTAATGAAAAACTGTTTTTT. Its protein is CASSPPELLNEKLFF.

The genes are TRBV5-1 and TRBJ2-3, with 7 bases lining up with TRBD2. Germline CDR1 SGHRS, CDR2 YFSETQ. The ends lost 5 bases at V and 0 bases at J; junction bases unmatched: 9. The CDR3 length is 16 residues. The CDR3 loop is CASRPEAGASTDTQYF. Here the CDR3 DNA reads TGCGCCAGCAGACCGGAGGCGGGAGCTAGCACAGATACGCAGTATTTT.

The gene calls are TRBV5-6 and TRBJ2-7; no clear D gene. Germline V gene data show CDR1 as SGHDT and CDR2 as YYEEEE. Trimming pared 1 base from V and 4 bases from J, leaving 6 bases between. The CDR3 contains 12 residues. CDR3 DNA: TGTGCCAGCAGCTTGAGCCAATACGAGCAGTACTTC. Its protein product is CASSLSQYEQYF.

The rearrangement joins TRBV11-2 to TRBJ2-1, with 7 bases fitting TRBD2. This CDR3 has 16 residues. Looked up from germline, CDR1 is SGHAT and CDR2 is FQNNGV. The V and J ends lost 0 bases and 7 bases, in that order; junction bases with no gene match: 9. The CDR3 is CASSLDWAGVGNEQFF. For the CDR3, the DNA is TGTGCCAGCAGCTTAGATTGGGCGGGAGTGGGTAATGAGCAGTTCTTC.

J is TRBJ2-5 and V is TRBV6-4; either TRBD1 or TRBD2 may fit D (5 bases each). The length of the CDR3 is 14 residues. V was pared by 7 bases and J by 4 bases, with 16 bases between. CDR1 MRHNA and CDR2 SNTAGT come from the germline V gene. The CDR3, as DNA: TGTGCCAGCACCATAGAGGGGACCCGAGAGACCCAGTACTTC. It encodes CASTIEGTRETQYF.

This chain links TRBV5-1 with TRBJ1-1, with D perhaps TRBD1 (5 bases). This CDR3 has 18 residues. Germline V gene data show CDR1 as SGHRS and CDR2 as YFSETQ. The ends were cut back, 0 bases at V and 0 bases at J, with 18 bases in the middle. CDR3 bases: TGCGCCAGCAGCTTGGAAGTCCTGGCAGGGTTGATGAACACTGAAGCTTTCTTT. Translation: CASSLEVLAGLMNTEAFF.

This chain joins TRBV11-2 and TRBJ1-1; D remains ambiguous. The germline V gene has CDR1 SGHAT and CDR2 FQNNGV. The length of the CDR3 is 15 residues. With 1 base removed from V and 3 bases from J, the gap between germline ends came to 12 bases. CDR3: CASSLALFGDTEAFF. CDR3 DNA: TGTGCCAGCAGCTTAGCCTTGTTCGGGGACACTGAAGCTTTCTTT.

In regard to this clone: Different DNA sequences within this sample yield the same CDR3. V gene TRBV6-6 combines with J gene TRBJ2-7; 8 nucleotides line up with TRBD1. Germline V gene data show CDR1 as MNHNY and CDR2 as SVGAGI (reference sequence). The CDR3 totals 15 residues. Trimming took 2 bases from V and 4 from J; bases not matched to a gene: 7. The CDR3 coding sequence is TGTGCCAGCAGTTACCCGCCCGGGACAGGTTACGAGCAGTACTTC. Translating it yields CASSYPPGTGYEQYF.

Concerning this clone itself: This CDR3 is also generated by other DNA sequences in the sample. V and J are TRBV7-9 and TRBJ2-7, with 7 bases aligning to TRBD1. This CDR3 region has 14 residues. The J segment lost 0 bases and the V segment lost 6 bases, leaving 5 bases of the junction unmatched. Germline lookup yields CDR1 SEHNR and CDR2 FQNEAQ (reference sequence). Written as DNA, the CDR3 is TGTGCCAGCAGTCTAGGGGGCGGCTCCTACGAGCAGTACTTC. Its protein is CASSLGGGSYEQYF.

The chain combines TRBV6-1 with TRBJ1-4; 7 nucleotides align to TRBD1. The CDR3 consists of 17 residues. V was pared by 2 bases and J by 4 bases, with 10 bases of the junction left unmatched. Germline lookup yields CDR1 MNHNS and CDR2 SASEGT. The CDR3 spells CASSELPTGPFNEKLFF. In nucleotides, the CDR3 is TGTGCCAGCAGTGAACTGCCGACAGGGCCCTTTAATGAAAAACTGTTTTTT.

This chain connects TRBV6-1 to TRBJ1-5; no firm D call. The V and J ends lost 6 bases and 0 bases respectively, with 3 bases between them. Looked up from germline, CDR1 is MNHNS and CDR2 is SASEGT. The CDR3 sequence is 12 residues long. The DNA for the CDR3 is TGTGCCAGCAGGAATAGCAATCAGCCCCAGCATTTT. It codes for CASRNSNQPQHF.

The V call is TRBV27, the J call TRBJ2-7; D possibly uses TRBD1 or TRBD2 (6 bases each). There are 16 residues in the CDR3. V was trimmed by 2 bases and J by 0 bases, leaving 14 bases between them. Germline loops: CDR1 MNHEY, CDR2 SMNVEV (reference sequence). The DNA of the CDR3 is TGTGCCAGCAGTTTACGGGGGCCCCCAACCTCCTACGAGCAGTACTTC. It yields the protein CASSLRGPPTSYEQYF.

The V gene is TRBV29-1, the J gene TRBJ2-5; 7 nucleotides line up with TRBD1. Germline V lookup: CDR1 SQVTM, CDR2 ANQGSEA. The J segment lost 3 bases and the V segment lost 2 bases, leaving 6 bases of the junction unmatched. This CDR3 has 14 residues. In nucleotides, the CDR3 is TGCAGCGTTGAATTTGAAGGGGGCAAAGAGACCCAGTACTTC. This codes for CSVEFEGGKETQYF.

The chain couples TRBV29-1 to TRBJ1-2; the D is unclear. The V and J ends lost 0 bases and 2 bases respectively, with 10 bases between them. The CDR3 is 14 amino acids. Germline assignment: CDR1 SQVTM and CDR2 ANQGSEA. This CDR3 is CSVEDLRENYGYTF. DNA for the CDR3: TGCAGCGTTGAAGATCTTAGGGAAAACTATGGCTACACCTTC.

The CDR3 bases are TGTGCCACCAGCAGCCAAGGCGGGGACTGGGGACAAGAGACCCAGTACTTC. Protein sequence: CATSSQGGDWGQETQYF. This chain uses TRBV15 with TRBJ2-5, with D perhaps TRBD2 (6 bases). V lost 3 bases and J 2 bases, leaving 19 bases between the germline ends. The V gene's germline CDR1 is LNHNV and CDR2 YYDKDF (reference sequence). This CDR3 contains 17 residues.

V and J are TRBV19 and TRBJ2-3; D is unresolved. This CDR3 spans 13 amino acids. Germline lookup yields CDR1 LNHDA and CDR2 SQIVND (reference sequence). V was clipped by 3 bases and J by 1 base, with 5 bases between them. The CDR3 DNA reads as TGTGCCAGTAGTATTCATGGCACAGATACGCAGTATTTT. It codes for CASSIHGTDTQYF.

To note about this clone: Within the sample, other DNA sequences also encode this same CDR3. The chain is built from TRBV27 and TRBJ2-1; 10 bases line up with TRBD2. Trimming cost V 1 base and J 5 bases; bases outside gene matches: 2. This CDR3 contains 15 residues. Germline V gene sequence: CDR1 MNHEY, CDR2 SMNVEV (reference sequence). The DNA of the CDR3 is TGTGCCAGCAGTTTATTAGCGGGAGGTCACAATGAGCAGTTCTTC. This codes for CASSLLAGGHNEQFF.

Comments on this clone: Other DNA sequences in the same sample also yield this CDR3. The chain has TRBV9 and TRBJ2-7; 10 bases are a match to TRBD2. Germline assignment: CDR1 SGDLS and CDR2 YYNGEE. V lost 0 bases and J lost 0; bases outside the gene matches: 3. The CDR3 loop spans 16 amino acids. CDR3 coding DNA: TGTGCCAGCAGCGTAGCTAGCGGGAGCCCCTCCTACGAGCAGTACTTC. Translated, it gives CASSVASGSPSYEQYF.